Following are 31 T cell receptor beta chains from one sample sequenced in a study of CD8 T cells in ankylosing spondylitis. TCRdb called the 5' RACE reads again in MiXCR, with one record for every CDR3 protein. This sample has about 88,000 distinct CDR3 sequences, with more than 25% found just once. The sequenced sample consisted of blood, either unsorted or a sorted T cell fraction (not recorded which). The receptors derive from a male donor with ankylosing spondylitis or in good health (not recorded which).

This chain connects TRBV5-6 to TRBJ2-7; D gene ambiguous. Deletions cut 5 bases from V and 2 bases from J, with 11 bases between. This CDR3 spans 13 amino acids. The germline V gene has CDR1 SGHDT and CDR2 YYEEEE. The CDR3 DNA reads TGTGCCAGCAGAATCCGGTTGGCCTACGAGCAGTACTTC. Amino acids: CASRIRLAYEQYF. The variable domain in full, completed from reference TRBV5-6 and TRBJ2-7, reads DAGVTQSPTHLIKTRGQQVTLRCSPKSGHDTVSWYQQALGQGPQFIFQYYEEEERQRGNFPDRFSGHQFPNYSSELNVNALLLGDSALYLCASRIRLAYEQYFGPGTRLTVT.

This clonotype showed up just a few times. V and J are TRBV12-3 or TRBV12-4 and TRBJ1-1; D ambiguous. The V gene lost 3 bases and the J gene lost 7 bases, with 12 bases spanning the gap. The CDR3 covers 13 residues. For the CDR3, the DNA is TGTGCCAGCAGTTTCAAGAGGACCCGTGAAGCTTTCTTT. Translated, it gives CASSFKRTREAFF.

V usage is TRBV19 and J usage is TRBJ1-1; 8 bases agree with TRBD1. CDR1 LNHDA and CDR2 SQIVND come from the germline V gene (reference sequence). The CDR3 runs to 19 residues. J was trimmed by 0 bases and V by 8 bases; bases with no gene match: 20. CDR3: CASEDRVRPLGYMNTEAFF. CDR3 sequence (DNA): TGTGCCAGTGAGGACAGGGTCCGACCGTTGGGGTATATGAACACTGAAGCTTTCTTT. Full variable domain (outside the CDR3, taken from reference TRBV19 and TRBJ1-1): DGGITQSPKYLFRKEGQNVTLSCEQNLNHDAMYWYRQDPGQGLRLIYYSQIVNDFQKGDIAEGYSVSREKKESFPLTVTSAQKNPTAFYLCASEDRVRPLGYMNTEAFFGQGTRLTVV.

This clonotype was recorded a few times. The chain couples TRBV6-5 to TRBJ1-6, with a weak D call TRBD1 (5 bases). There are 12 residues in the CDR3. The ends were cut back, 6 bases at V and 8 bases at J, with 8 bases in the middle. Germline CDR1 reads MNHEY; CDR2 reads SVGAGI. As DNA, the CDR3 is TGTGCCAGCAGCCGGGGGGATTCACCCCTCCACTTT. It yields the protein CASSRGDSPLHF.

This chain connects TRBV7-2 to TRBJ2-5, with TRBD1 matching over 7 bases. V lost 5 bases to trimming and J lost 5 bases; unmatched junction nucleotides: 8. The CDR3 length is 14 residues. Germline CDR1 and CDR2: SGHTA and FQGNSA. This CDR3 reads CASSLQTGPETQYF. The CDR3, as DNA: TGTGCCAGCAGCCTACAGACAGGGCCTGAGACCCAGTACTTC.

The sample holds a few counts of this clonotype. The chain has TRBV20-1 and TRBJ2-1, with 8 bases fitting TRBD2. The ends lost 3 bases at V and 3 bases at J; junction bases unmatched: 4. The CDR3 contains 14 residues. Germline-derived CDR1 and CDR2 are DFQATT and SNEGSKA (reference sequence). CDR3 bases: TGCAGTGCTAGTGCAGCGGGGGTCTACAATGAGCAGTTCTTC. Translation gives CSASAAGVYNEQFF.

This clonotype has a handful of counts. The chain is built from TRBV28 and TRBJ2-7; D remains unclear. Trimming removed 7 bases at V and 0 bases at J, with 10 bases between. This CDR3 region has 13 residues. CDR1 is MDHEN and CDR2 is SYDVKM in the germline V gene. The CDR3 here is CASTGISSYEQYV. CDR3 coding DNA: TGTGCCAGCACAGGCATAAGCTCCTACGAGCAGTACGTC.

The genes are TRBV3-1 and TRBJ2-1; no firm D call. CDR1 and CDR2 from the germline V gene are LGHDT and YNNKEL (reference sequence). The CDR3 runs to 15 residues. V was clipped by 5 bases and J by 6 bases, with 17 bases between them. The CDR3 protein is CASSSDRRTSNEQFF. CDR3 nucleotides: TGTGCCAGCAGCTCAGACCGGCGGACCAGCAATGAGCAGTTCTTC.

This clonotype was detected a few times. The chain couples TRBV27 to TRBJ2-3; 11 nucleotides line up with TRBD2. Germline assignment: CDR1 MNHEY and CDR2 SMNVEV (reference sequence). V lost 2 bases, J lost 2 bases, and 3 bases stayed unmatched. The CDR3 has 16 amino acids. The CDR3 region is CASSLTSGGNTDTQYF. The DNA for the CDR3 is TGTGCCAGCAGTTTAACTAGCGGGGGTAACACAGATACGCAGTATTTT.

The chain is built from TRBV7-9 and TRBJ1-5; D is ambiguous. Trimming took off 2 bases at V and 3 bases at J, with 8 bases between the two ends. The CDR3 is made up of 14 amino acids. From germline, CDR1 is SEHNR and CDR2 FQNEAQ (reference sequence). The CDR3 loop is CASSLRGINQPQHF. DNA of the CDR3: TGTGCCAGCAGCTTAAGAGGGATCAATCAGCCCCAGCATTTT.

The V call is TRBV5-1, the J call TRBJ1-2, with 8 bases matching TRBD1. Trimming took 4 bases from V and 5 from J; bases not matched to a gene: 4. This CDR3 region has 13 residues. CDR1 SGHRS and CDR2 YFSETQ come from the germline V gene. For the CDR3, the DNA is TGCGCCAGCAGCACGACAGGGGATTATGGCTACACCTTC. Residues: CASSTTGDYGYTF.

This clonotype was observed a few times. V and J are TRBV10-3 and TRBJ2-2; the match to TRBD2 covers 8 bases. Trimming at V came to 3 bases and at J to 6 bases, leaving 12 bases not matched to a gene. Germline-derived CDR1 and CDR2 are ENHRY and SYGVKD. The CDR3 is 17 residues long. CDR3 region: CAISELAELWGAGELFF. The CDR3 nucleotides read TGTGCCATCAGTGAACTAGCGGAGCTGTGGGGCGCCGGGGAGCTGTTTTTT.

The sample holds a few counts of this clonotype. The genes are TRBV7-2 and TRBJ2-1; 13 nucleotides align to TRBD2. Germline lookup yields CDR1 SGHTA and CDR2 FQGNSA. This CDR3 spans 15 amino acids. The V gene end was trimmed by 5 bases and the J gene end by 7 bases; junction bases not matched to a gene: 5. The CDR3 loop reads CASSRTSGRTNEQFF. The CDR3 DNA reads as TGTGCCAGCAGCCGGACTAGCGGGAGAACAAATGAGCAGTTCTTC. The full variable domain, completed using reference TRBV7-2 and TRBJ2-1, is GAGVSQSPSNKVTEKGKDVELRCDPISGHTALYWYRQSLGQGLEFLIYFQGNSAPDKSGLPSDRFSAERTGGSVSTLTIQRTQQEDSAVYLCASSRTSGRTNEQFFGPGTRLTVL.

V is TRBV20-1 and J is TRBJ2-2; 9 nucleotides match TRBD2. The CDR3 spans 20 residues. Per germline, CDR1 DFQATT and CDR2 SNEGSKA (reference sequence). V was pared by 2 bases and J by 3 bases, with 19 bases of the junction left unmatched. CDR3: CSARKLPKAGGGVHTGELFF. As DNA, the CDR3 is TGCAGTGCTAGAAAGCTTCCGAAAGCGGGAGGAGGTGTGCACACCGGGGAGCTGTTTTTT.

This clonotype was counted a few times. The J gene is TRBJ2-1, the V gene TRBV18; D is perhaps TRBD1 (5 bases). The CDR3 sequence is 12 residues long. CDR1 and CDR2 from the germline V gene are KGHSH and LQKENI. V lost 4 bases and J lost 6, with 7 bases in between. CDR3 bases: TGTGCCAGCTCACAACAGGCCAATGAGCAGTTCTTC. It codes for CASSQQANEQFF.

The J gene is TRBJ2-7, the V gene TRBV20-1, with 7 bases aligning to TRBD1. V lost 6 bases, J lost 0 bases, and 5 bases stayed unmatched. Germline assignment: CDR1 DFQATT and CDR2 SNEGSKA (reference sequence). This CDR3 contains 13 residues. The CDR3 DNA sequence: TGCAGTGCCAGACACAGGGGCTCCTACGAGCAGTACTTC. It is translated as CSARHRGSYEQYF.

The chain links TRBV18 to TRBJ2-5; D call uncertain. The CDR3 has 12 residues. Germline CDR1 is KGHSH and CDR2 is LQKENI. V gave up 1 base and J gave up 4 bases, with 4 bases separating them. The CDR3 nucleotides are TGTGCCAGCTCACCACGCACAGAGACCCAGTACTTC. Its protein is CASSPRTETQYF.

This clonotype was observed a few times. The chain links TRBV5-1 to TRBJ2-7; no reliable D call. Trimming shortened V by 1 base and J by 7 bases, and 12 bases separated the two germline ends. The germline gives CDR1 SGHRS, CDR2 YFSETQ. The CDR3 runs to 13 residues. The CDR3 reads CASSLRAEGEQYF. CDR3 nucleotides: TGCGCCAGCAGCTTGAGGGCCGAAGGGGAGCAGTACTTC.

Turning to this clonotype: This clone may be a read error of a much larger clone one base away. The rearrangement uses TRBV20-1 and TRBJ1-5, with D possibly matching TRBD1 (6 bases). Trimming took off 6 bases at V and 9 bases at J, with 15 bases between the two ends. The CDR3 spans 12 residues. The germline CDR1 and CDR2 sequences are DFQATT and SNEGSKA (reference sequence). The CDR3 reads CSAADRSWPQHF. Here the CDR3 DNA reads TGCAGTGCCGCAGACAGGTCGTGGCCCCAGCATTTT.

The V gene is TRBV9, the J gene TRBJ2-7; TRBD2 is a possible D gene (6 bases). V lost 0 bases to trimming and J lost 0 bases, with 10 bases between them. The CDR3 runs 15 residues. Germline-derived CDR1 and CDR2 are SGDLS and YYNGEE. The CDR3 sequence: CASSVASDSSYEQYF. The CDR3 DNA sequence: TGTGCCAGCAGCGTAGCTAGCGACAGCTCCTACGAGCAGTACTTC.

This clonotype was counted between two and nine times. The V gene is TRBV20-1, the J gene TRBJ2-7; 7 nucleotides line up with TRBD2. Per the germline V gene, CDR1 is DFQATT and CDR2 is SNEGSKA (reference sequence). This CDR3 has 16 amino acids. The junction had 9 bases not matched to a gene; V was cut back by 0 bases and J by 1 base. CDR3 nucleotides: TGCAGTGCTAGAGATGGGGCTAGCGGCGCATCCTACGAGCAGTACTTC. Its translation is CSARDGASGASYEQYF.

There are a few counts of this clonotype. The chain uses TRBV7-3 and TRBJ1-6; D is uncertain. V shed 2 bases and J shed 8 bases, with 10 bases lying between them. This CDR3 is 14 amino acids long. Germline values: CDR1 SGHTA, CDR2 FQGTGA. DNA for the CDR3: TGTGCCAGCAGCTTACTCGGGGAGTATTCACCCCTCCACTTT. Translated, it gives CASSLLGEYSPLHF.

In this sample, this clonotype turned up a few times. The chain carries TRBV12-3 or TRBV12-4 and TRBJ1-1; a possible D gene is TRBD1 (5 bases). The CDR3 loop spans 12 amino acids. The V end was cut by 5 bases, the J end by 10 bases, with 14 bases between. The CDR3 is CASSDDPGRAFF. CDR3 bases: TGTGCCAGCAGTGACGACCCAGGGAGAGCTTTCTTT.

The chain employs TRBV4-2 and TRBJ2-3, with a weak D call TRBD2 (6 bases). The CDR3 extends over 13 amino acids. In germline, CDR1 is LGHNA, CDR2 YNFKEQ. The V end lost 0 bases, the J end lost 8 bases, and 9 bases lay between the germline ends. DNA of the CDR3: TGTGCCAGCAGCCAAGAAACTAGCACTACGCAGTATTTT. Translating it yields CASSQETSTTQYF.

The V and J genes are TRBV5-1 and TRBJ2-1; TRBD1 might be the D (5 bases). CDR3 size: 15 residues. Germline CDR1 is SGHRS and CDR2 is YFSETQ. V lost 0 bases and J 1 base, leaving 8 bases between the germline ends. This chain's CDR3 is CASSLDQGSYNEQFF. The CDR3 nucleotides read TGCGCCAGCAGCTTGGACCAGGGTTCCTACAATGAGCAGTTCTTC.

The chain uses TRBV6-1 and TRBJ1-5, with a possible D match to TRBD1 (5 bases). Trimming pared 2 bases from V and 7 bases from J, leaving 12 bases between. CDR1 and CDR2 from the germline V gene are MNHNS and SASEGT. The CDR3 extends over 14 amino acids. The chain's CDR3 is CASSEQGFGQPQHF. CDR3 DNA sequence: TGTGCCAGCAGTGAACAGGGCTTCGGGCAGCCCCAGCATTTT.

The CDR3 DNA reads as TGTGCCAGCAGTACTAGCGGGGCAGATACGCAGTATTTT. It translates to CASSTSGADTQYF. The chain joins TRBV12-3 or TRBV12-4 to TRBJ2-3; TRBD2 matches 10 bases. The CDR3 length is 13 residues. V lost 5 bases and J lost 4; bases outside the gene matches: 0.

This clonotype was counted only a few times. This CDR3 is CASNRATNEKLFF. The CDR3 DNA reads TGTGCCAGTAACCGGGCTACTAATGAAAAACTGTTTTTT. The chain combines TRBV19 with TRBJ1-4, with D hard to call. Germline lookup yields CDR1 LNHDA and CDR2 SQIVND (reference sequence). V gave up 7 bases and J gave up 2 bases, with 8 bases separating them. This CDR3 has 13 residues.

This clonotype was counted between two and nine times. This rearrangement joins TRBV11-2 to TRBJ1-3, with D unclear. This CDR3 spans 18 amino acids. Per the germline V gene, CDR1 is SGHAT and CDR2 is FQNNGV. Trimming stripped 2 bases from V and 0 bases from J, with 17 bases between. CDR3 region: CASSLMASQLPSGNTIYF. In nucleotides, the CDR3 is TGTGCCAGCAGCTTAATGGCCAGCCAGCTTCCCTCTGGAAACACCATATATTTT.

The CDR3 nucleotides are TGCAGTGCTGGTTACAGGGACTATTACCAAGAGACCCAGTACTTC. It translates to CSAGYRDYYQETQYF. This sequence joins TRBV20-1 and TRBJ2-5; possibly TRBD2 for D (7 bases). Trimming took off 5 bases at V and 0 bases at J, with 16 bases between the two ends. Germline V gene data show CDR1 as DFQATT and CDR2 as SNEGSKA (reference sequence). The CDR3 loop spans 15 amino acids.

The V gene is TRBV9, the J gene TRBJ2-7, with 8 bases identical to TRBD2. The junction had 7 bases not matched to a gene; V was cut back by 0 bases and J by 2 bases. CDR1 and CDR2 (germline): SGDLS, YYNGEE. This CDR3 is built from 16 residues. The CDR3 nucleotides are TGTGCCAGCAGCGTAGACGGCGGGAGGAGGACCTACGAGCAGTACTTC. Translating gives CASSVDGGRRTYEQYF.